This section outlines one T cell receptor beta chain sequence together with its context. Its antigen is unidentified. The repertoire was sequenced with immunoSEQ multiplex PCR; TCRdb's copy has only in-frame clones and lacks some. The table lists hundreds of thousands of clones, about 93% of them singletons. This specimen comes from a study of Ad26.COV2.S vaccination and SARS-CoV-2 variants. Turning to the study itself: Donor was in the COV1001 Ad26.COV2.S trial arm. Dosing was one shot or two shots 56 days apart.

Study conclusions and caveats: Possibly, TCR breadth and depth analyses underestimated total T cell responses. CD8+ and CD4+ T cells specific for spike reportedly responded with substantial breadth after vaccination.

Germline CDR1 is SEHNR and CDR2 is FQNEAQ (reference sequence). The length of the CDR3 is 14 residues. The V end lost 6 bases, the J end lost 0 bases, and 10 bases lay between the germline ends. Treatment defined: 19 received Ad26.COV2.S at low or high dose, single or two shots; roughly five received placebo; per-sample allocation not given. Collection of the samples took place on day 63 after the first injection of vaccine or placebo. V is TRBV7-9 and J is TRBJ2-3, with a possible D match to TRBD2 (5 bases). The origin of this receptor is a person aged 18-65 years who received the Ad26.COV2.S COVID-19 vaccine or a placebo. The sequencing used peripheral blood, collected in a trial of Ad26.COV2.S vaccine versus placebo. The CDR3 DNA sequence: TGTGCCAGCAGTCAAAGCGGAAGCACAGATACGCAGTATTTT. Translation gives CASSQSGSTDTQYF. Using reference TRBV7-9 and TRBJ2-3 for the parts outside the CDR3, the full variable domain is DTGVSQNPRHKITKRGQNVTFRCDPISEHNRLYWYRQTLGQGPEFLTYFQNEAQLEKSRLLSDRFSAERPKGSFSTLEIQRTEQGDSAMYLCASSQSGSTDTQYFGPGTRLTVL.